The 30 T cell receptor beta chains presented below share a single source sample, sequenced in a study of blood T cell repertoires in COVID-19. Produced via immunoSEQ multiplex PCR; TCRdb's table is partial and in-frame only. The sample has 200,000 or so clones; 79% are singletons. Sequencing was done on a sample of peripheral blood. The receptors come from a man aged 55-75 years with active or convalescent COVID-19.

The genes are TRBV9 and TRBJ2-1, with TRBD2 matching 9 bases. Germline V gene data show CDR1 as SGDLS and CDR2 as YYNGEE. V shed 3 bases and J 1 base; nucleotides not matched to a gene: 2. The length of the CDR3 is 15 residues. CDR3 sequence (DNA): TGTGCCAGCAGCGAGGCGGGAGGGTCCTACAATGAGCAGTTCTTC. As protein: CASSEAGGSYNEQFF.

V is TRBV2 and J is TRBJ2-2; D unclear. V was pared by 6 bases and J by 7 bases, with 12 bases between. CDR3 length: 13 amino acids. In germline, CDR1 is SNHLY, CDR2 FYNNEI. In nucleotides, the CDR3 is TGTGCCAGCAGAATCGGTAGAGGCGGGGAGCTGTTTTTT. Its translation is CASRIGRGGELFF.

The CDR3 nucleotides are TGTGCCAGCAGTCCCACTAGCGGCAACGGGAATGAGCAGTTCTTC. As protein: CASSPTSGNGNEQFF. The rearrangement uses TRBV2 and TRBJ2-1; 8 positions agree with TRBD2. This CDR3 comprises 15 residues. CDR1 SNHLY and CDR2 FYNNEI come from the germline V gene. V lost 5 bases and J lost 7; bases outside the gene matches: 10.

This chain uses TRBV10-3 with TRBJ1-2; maybe TRBD1 (5 bases). The germline gives CDR1 ENHRY, CDR2 SYGVKD. The CDR3 runs to 12 residues. V was shortened by 10 bases and J by 13 bases, with 22 bases between the two germline ends. This CDR3 reads CATAGGLTLATF. CDR3 nucleotides: TGTGCCACTGCTGGGGGACTGACTCTTGCCACCTTC.

This clone was detected a few times. The CDR3 spells CASSAHEGRQYEQYF. In DNA form, the CDR3 reads TGTGCCAGCAGCGCCCACGAGGGCAGACAATACGAGCAGTACTTC. This chain links TRBV9 with TRBJ2-7, with a weak D call TRBD2 (5 bases). From germline, CDR1 is SGDLS and CDR2 YYNGEE. The CDR3 extends over 15 amino acids. V was trimmed by 3 bases and J by 4 bases, leaving 17 bases between them.

The rearrangement joins TRBV4-3 to TRBJ1-2; D remains unclear. This CDR3 contains 16 residues. Germline V gives CDR1 LGHNA, CDR2 YSLEER. The V gene lost 0 bases and the J gene lost 7 bases, with 18 bases spanning the gap. CDR3: CASSQDLTSPRGGYTF. For the CDR3, the DNA is TGCGCCAGCAGCCAAGATCTTACATCTCCCCGCGGTGGCTACACCTTC.

This clone was observed a few times. The chain links TRBV4-1 to TRBJ1-5, with D unclear. V was clipped by 6 bases and J by 2 bases, with 11 bases between them. CDR1 and CDR2 (germline): MGHRA, YSYEKL. The CDR3 spans 14 residues. CDR3 protein: CASRQSEGNQPQHF. DNA of the CDR3: TGCGCCAGCAGGCAGAGTGAGGGCAATCAGCCCCAGCATTTT.

The V and J genes are TRBV28 and TRBJ1-2; tentatively, D is TRBD1 (5 bases). V shed 3 bases and J shed 0 bases, with 8 bases lying between them. The CDR3 extends over 14 amino acids. CDR1 is MDHEN, CDR2 SYDVKM, per germline. As DNA, the CDR3 is TGTGCCAGCAGTTTGGTGGACACTAACTATGGCTACACCTTC. Amino acids: CASSLVDTNYGYTF.

The CDR3 nucleotides read TGTGCCGTCCAGGGTCTCGGCACAGATACGCAGTATTTT. This codes for CAVQGLGTDTQYF. This chain links TRBV10-3 with TRBJ2-3; D possibly corresponds to TRBD1 (5 bases). The CDR3 is 13 amino acids. V dropped 11 bases and J dropped 1 base, with 13 bases sitting between them. Germline CDR1 ENHRY, CDR2 SYGVKD.

The V and J genes are TRBV11-2 and TRBJ1-2; TRBD1 matches 8 bases. The CDR3 runs 15 residues. Germline lookup yields CDR1 SGHAT and CDR2 FQNNGV. The J segment lost 7 bases and the V segment lost 0 bases, leaving 7 bases of the junction unmatched. DNA for the CDR3: TGTGCCAGCAGCTTAGAAGGTGGACAGGGAAGTGGCTACACCTTC. Translation gives CASSLEGGQGSGYTF.

J is TRBJ1-5 and V is TRBV7-9, with D possibly matching TRBD1 (5 bases). V was clipped by 5 bases and J by 4 bases, with 12 bases between them. Germline values: CDR1 SEHNR, CDR2 FQNEAQ (reference sequence). The CDR3 is made up of 14 amino acids. As DNA, the CDR3 is TGTGCCAGCAGCCCTATCGGGGGGAATCAGCCCCAGCATTTT. Its translation: CASSPIGGNQPQHF.

This clone was detected only once. The rearrangement links TRBV18 to TRBJ1-1; the D gene is possibly TRBD1 (6 bases). This CDR3 is built from 14 residues. The V end lost 2 bases, the J end lost 3 bases, and 10 bases lay between the germline ends. Germline V CDR1 and CDR2: KGHSH, LQKENI. The CDR3 sequence is CASSPVNRDTEAFF. DNA for the CDR3: TGTGCCAGCTCACCAGTGAACAGGGACACTGAAGCTTTCTTT.

The chain carries TRBV5-4 and TRBJ2-1; D is possibly TRBD2 (6 bases). With 5 bases removed from V and 5 bases from J, the gap between germline ends came to 11 bases. Germline values: CDR1 SGHNT, CDR2 YYREEE (reference sequence). The CDR3 is 13 amino acids. CDR3 bases: TGTGCCAGCAGGGAGGGAAGGAACAATGAGCAGTTCTTC. This translates into CASREGRNNEQFF.

V gene TRBV27 combines with J gene TRBJ1-2; 8 nucleotides line up with TRBD1. The ends lost 5 bases at V and 8 bases at J; junction bases unmatched: 7. CDR1 is MNHEY and CDR2 is SMNVEV in the germline V gene (reference sequence). This CDR3 has 13 amino acids. The CDR3 spells CASSPRTGSGYTF. In DNA, the CDR3 is TGTGCCAGCAGTCCCCGGACAGGGAGCGGCTACACCTTC.

The rearrangement joins TRBV7-9 to TRBJ1-1; D is undetermined. The V gene's germline CDR1 is SEHNR and CDR2 FQNEAQ (reference sequence). This CDR3 region has 15 residues. V gave up 4 bases and J gave up 0 bases, with 12 bases separating them. The DNA of the CDR3 is TGTGCCAGCAGCTCCCCGCCTAGAATGAACACTGAAGCTTTCTTT. Translated, it gives CASSSPPRMNTEAFF.

The rearrangement joins TRBV24-1 to TRBJ2-1; 7 positions match TRBD2. The CDR3 sequence is 15 residues long. Per the germline V gene, CDR1 is KGHDR and CDR2 is SFDVKD. Trimming cost V 7 bases and J 2 bases; bases outside gene matches: 7. In DNA, the CDR3 is TGTGCCACCAGACGGCGGGAGAGTGCCTACAATGAGCAGTTCTTC. Translation: CATRRRESAYNEQFF.

The chain recombines TRBV11-3 with TRBJ2-5; 10 positions match TRBD2. The length of the CDR3 is 16 residues. Trimming removed 5 bases from V and 5 bases from J; junction bases left unmatched: 11. Germline V lookup: CDR1 SGHNT, CDR2 YENEEA. The chain's CDR3 is CASSTGQREGRETQYF. The CDR3 bases are TGTGCCAGCAGCACGGGCCAGCGGGAGGGCCGGGAGACCCAGTACTTC.

This clone was seen a handful of times. The chain carries TRBV15 and TRBJ2-3; 7 nucleotides align to TRBD2. The germline V gene has CDR1 LNHNV and CDR2 YYDKDF (reference sequence). This CDR3 has 18 residues. Trimming removed 0 bases from V and 0 bases from J; junction bases left unmatched: 9. The CDR3 protein is CATSRDIAGAGSTDTQYF. DNA of the CDR3: TGTGCCACCAGCAGAGATATCGCGGGAGCGGGAAGCACAGATACGCAGTATTTT. The whole variable domain, filled in from reference TRBV15 and TRBJ2-3, reads DAMVIQNPRYQVTQFGKPVTLSCSQTLNHNVMYWYQQKSSQAPKLLFHYYDKDFNNEADTPDNFQSRRPNTSFCFLDIRSPGLGDTAMYLCATSRDIAGAGSTDTQYFGPGTRLTVL.

The chain links TRBV24-1 to TRBJ1-3; tentative D call: TRBD1 (5 bases). This CDR3 is built from 15 residues. Germline CDR1 is KGHDR and CDR2 is SFDVKD. V was trimmed by 8 bases and J by 3 bases, leaving 16 bases between them. The CDR3: CATTPRGISGNTIYF. Here the CDR3 DNA reads TGTGCCACCACTCCGCGGGGGATCAGTGGAAACACCATATATTTT.

J is TRBJ1-5 and V is TRBV18; possibly TRBD1 for D (5 bases). CDR1 is KGHSH, CDR2 LQKENI, per germline. Deletions cut 6 bases from V and 7 bases from J, with 19 bases between. This CDR3 is built from 15 residues. In nucleotides, the CDR3 is TGTGCCAGCTCCCCCTTGGGGGGGACTTCGCAGCCCCAGCATTTT. Residues: CASSPLGGTSQPQHF.

This sequence joins TRBV29-1 and TRBJ1-4; the D is unclear. The V gene lost 4 bases and the J gene lost 6 bases, with 9 bases spanning the gap. The CDR3 consists of 12 residues. Germline CDR1 SQVTM, CDR2 ANQGSEA. CDR3 protein: CSVGHTHEKLFF. The CDR3 DNA reads as TGCAGCGTTGGACACACCCATGAAAAACTGTTTTTT.

The DNA of the CDR3 is TGTGCCTGCAAAGGAGCGGGAGAAGAGACCCAGTACTTC. This sequence encodes CACKGAGEETQYF. This chain connects TRBV30 to TRBJ2-5; TRBD2 aligns across 8 bases. The CDR3 totals 13 residues. The trim removed 6 bases at V and 3 bases at J, leaving 6 bases unmatched. CDR1 is GTSNPN, CDR2 SVGIG, per germline (reference sequence).

The chain joins TRBV4-3 to TRBJ2-2; the D gene is possibly TRBD2 (5 bases). The length of the CDR3 is 15 residues. V lost 0 bases and J lost 8, with 13 bases in between. From germline, CDR1 is LGHNA and CDR2 YSLEER. In DNA form, the CDR3 reads TGCGCCAGCAGCCAAGATCGGAATTTAGCGGGGGAGCTGTTTTTT. Protein sequence: CASSQDRNLAGELFF.

This clone was observed a handful of times. The chain combines TRBV7-2 with TRBJ1-5; 11 bases align to TRBD1. Trimming took 3 bases from V and 5 from J; bases not matched to a gene: 3. The CDR3 loop spans 15 amino acids. Germline V gives CDR1 SGHTA, CDR2 FQGNSA. The CDR3 loop is CASSLDRGHHQPQHF. The CDR3 region has the DNA TGTGCCAGCAGCTTGGACAGGGGGCATCATCAGCCCCAGCATTTT.

The chain carries TRBV11-1 and TRBJ1-1, with TRBD1 matching 11 bases. V was clipped by 0 bases and J by 6 bases; unmatched bases: 6. The germline V gene encodes CDR1 SGHAT and CDR2 FQDESV (reference sequence). CDR3 size: 16 residues. This CDR3 reads CASSLAGQGAFAEAFF. CDR3 sequence (DNA): TGTGCCAGCAGCTTAGCAGGACAGGGGGCTTTCGCTGAAGCTTTCTTT.

The rearrangement uses TRBV28 and TRBJ2-7; 11 bases map to TRBD2. The germline V gene encodes CDR1 MDHEN and CDR2 SYDVKM. V was pared by 6 bases and J by 5 bases, with 9 bases of the junction left unmatched. The CDR3 has 15 residues. CDR3 in DNA: TGTGCCAGCAGGCCACTAGCGGGAGCGTGGAACGAGCAGTACTTC. It specifies CASRPLAGAWNEQYF.

The chain links TRBV18 to TRBJ2-5; tentatively, D is TRBD2 (5 bases). The CDR3 loop spans 14 amino acids. Per the germline V gene, CDR1 is KGHSH and CDR2 is LQKENI. V lost 2 bases and J lost 5, with 12 bases in between. The CDR3 DNA is TGTGCCAGCTCACCAGAGTGGGAGTGGGAGACCCAGTACTTC. This encodes CASSPEWEWETQYF.

This chain joins TRBV7-9 and TRBJ2-5; D is undetermined. Looked up from germline, CDR1 is SEHNR and CDR2 is FQNEAQ (reference sequence). The V end was cut by 0 bases, the J end by 5 bases, with 4 bases between. This CDR3 is 12 amino acids long. CDR3: CASSLAGETQYF. DNA for the CDR3: TGTGCCAGCAGCTTAGCGGGCGAGACCCAGTACTTC.

The J gene is TRBJ2-5, the V gene TRBV4-1; TRBD2 agrees at 11 bases. The CDR3 is 18 amino acids. Per the germline V gene, CDR1 is MGHRA and CDR2 is YSYEKL. The V and J ends lost 0 bases and 2 bases, in that order; junction bases with no gene match: 8. The CDR3 bases are TGCGCCAGCAGCCAAGATCAGACTAGCGGGGCCCATCAAGAGACCCAGTACTTC. Its protein product is CASSQDQTSGAHQETQYF.

This clone was counted between two and nine times. This chain links TRBV9 with TRBJ2-1; D is uncertain. V shed 4 bases and J shed 5 bases, with 4 bases lying between them. From germline, CDR1 is SGDLS and CDR2 YYNGEE. The CDR3 covers 11 residues. Here the CDR3 DNA reads TGTGCCAGCAGCCGTAACAATGAGCAGTTCTTC. This encodes CASSRNNEQFF.